The 19 T cell receptor beta chains presented below share a single source sample, sequenced in a study of OX40 agonist ivuxolimab in advanced cancers. Using immunoSEQ multiplex PCR, the repertoire was profiled, and TCRdb retains in-frame clones only, with some absent. The sample lists tens of thousands of clones, roughly 84% occurring once. Sequenced here: CD4+ or CD8+ T cells sorted from blood, sampled in a trial of the OX40 agonist ivuxolimab. These receptors all stem from an adult with an advanced solid tumor such as melanoma, head and neck, liver or kidney cancer.

This clone was picked up one time. The chain uses TRBV19 and TRBJ1-4; 9 bases fit TRBD1. This CDR3 is built from 14 residues. Germline assignment: CDR1 LNHDA and CDR2 SQIVND (reference sequence). V lost 5 bases and J lost 8; bases outside the gene matches: 6. This CDR3 reads CASSRRQGEEKLFF. The CDR3 nucleotides read TGTGCCAGTAGTCGTCGACAGGGGGAAGAAAAACTGTTTTTT.

The rearrangement links TRBV11-2 to TRBJ2-7; D gene unclear. Trimming shortened V by 9 bases and J by 4 bases, and 16 bases separated the two germline ends. The CDR3 consists of 13 residues. Germline V gene lookup returns CDR1 SGHAT and CDR2 FQNNGV. CDR3: CASRWVGGYEQYF. For the CDR3, the DNA is TGTGCCAGTAGGTGGGTCGGTGGGTACGAGCAGTACTTC.

The J gene is TRBJ2-2, the V gene TRBV12-2; the D call of TRBD2 is as the table states it, not checked on the DNA. TRBV12-2 is termed a pseudogene. This CDR3 spans 15 amino acids. CDR3 in amino acids: CASRLASGSTGELFF. DNA of the CDR3: TGTGCAAGTCGCTTAGCTAGCGGGAGCACCGGGGAGCTGTTTTTT.

This chain links TRBV11-2 with TRBJ2-7; D may correspond to TRBD1 or TRBD2 (5 bases each). The CDR3 has 17 amino acids. The germline gives CDR1 SGHAT, CDR2 FQNNGV. V lost 1 base and J 6 bases, leaving 22 bases between the germline ends. CDR3 in amino acids: CASSLASGGWGGGEQYF. CDR3 nucleotide sequence: TGTGCCAGCAGCTTAGCAAGTGGGGGTTGGGGTGGTGGCGAGCAGTACTTC.

This chain uses TRBV30 with TRBJ2-3; 7 bases are shared with TRBD2. The ends lost 0 bases at V and 0 bases at J; junction bases unmatched: 9. The germline V gene has CDR1 GTSNPN and CDR2 SVGIG (reference sequence). The CDR3 loop spans 17 amino acids. CDR3 bases: TGTGCCTGGAGTGTCCCCCGACTAGCAGAAAGCACAGATACGCAGTATTTT. This translates into CAWSVPRLAESTDTQYF.

The V call is TRBV30, the J call TRBJ1-4; D is perhaps TRBD1 (6 bases). V was shortened by 0 bases and J by 5 bases, with 13 bases between the two germline ends. The CDR3 is made up of 15 amino acids. Germline CDR1 is GTSNPN and CDR2 is SVGIG (reference sequence). The CDR3 DNA sequence: TGTGCCTGGAGTGTATTTGGACAGAGGAATGAAAAACTGTTTTTT. It codes for CAWSVFGQRNEKLFF.

The chain is built from TRBV28 and TRBJ2-5, with 9 bases matching TRBD2. Matching the DNA end better, TRBJ2-7 makes the J call doubtful. CDR3 length: 15 residues. CDR1 and CDR2 (germline): MDHEN, SYDVKM. This CDR3 reads CASKLRAGGSYEQYF. The CDR3 bases are TGTGCCAGCAAGCTAAGAGCGGGGGGCTCCTACGAGCAGTACTTC.

V usage is TRBV7-2 and J usage is TRBJ2-7; 14 bases are shared with TRBD2. Trimming cost V 5 bases and J 7 bases; bases outside gene matches: 7. This CDR3 is built from 15 residues. The germline CDR1 and CDR2 sequences are SGHTA and FQGNSA. CDR3 protein: CASSPGLAGDSEQYF. The CDR3 DNA reads as TGTGCCAGCAGCCCGGGACTAGCGGGAGATAGTGAGCAGTACTTC. Full variable domain (outside the CDR3, taken from reference TRBV7-2 and TRBJ2-7): GAGVSQSPSNKVTEKGKDVELRCDPISGHTALYWYRQSLGQGLEFLIYFQGNSAPDKSGLPSDRFSAERTGGSVSTLTIQRTQQEDSAVYLCASSPGLAGDSEQYFGPGTRLTVT.

V gene TRBV5-1 combines with J gene TRBJ1-1; no firm D call. Germline V lookup: CDR1 SGHRS, CDR2 YFSETQ. The CDR3 contains 13 residues. V lost 0 bases and J 7 bases, leaving 10 bases between the germline ends. The CDR3 nucleotides read TGCGCCAGCAGCTTGGGCGACACTCGTGAAGCTTTCTTT. Translated: CASSLGDTREAFF.

This chain connects TRBV7-2 to TRBJ2-3; unclear D gene. The length of the CDR3 is 11 residues. CDR1 SGHTA and CDR2 FQGNSA come from the germline V gene. Trimming cost V 5 bases and J 2 bases, with 2 bases left between them. In DNA, the CDR3 is TGTGCCAGCAGCACCACAGATACGCAGTATTTT. Translating it yields CASSTTDTQYF. The complete variable domain, with remaining parts taken from reference TRBV7-2 and TRBJ2-3, reads GAGVSQSPSNKVTEKGKDVELRCDPISGHTALYWYRQSLGQGLEFLIYFQGNSAPDKSGLPSDRFSAERTGGSVSTLTIQRTQQEDSAVYLCASSTTDTQYFGPGTRLTVL.

The V call is TRBV9, the J call TRBJ2-6, with D uncertain. In germline, CDR1 is SGDLS, CDR2 YYNGEE. This CDR3 contains 15 residues. Trimming took 7 bases from V and 0 from J, leaving 11 bases between them. CDR3 sequence: CASEPGPSGANVLTF. In nucleotides, the CDR3 is TGTGCCAGCGAACCGGGTCCCTCTGGGGCCAACGTCCTGACTTTC.

This clone has a handful of counts. The V and J genes are TRBV19 and TRBJ2-1; possibly TRBD2 for D (6 bases). Germline V gene sequence: CDR1 LNHDA, CDR2 SQIVND (reference sequence). CDR3 size: 13 residues. V dropped 6 bases and J dropped 7 bases, with 13 bases sitting between them. The CDR3 DNA sequence: TGTGCCAGTAGCGCGGGAAGATTGAATGAGCAGTTCTTC. It specifies CASSAGRLNEQFF.

CDR3 coding DNA: TGTGCCAGCAGCTTAGGCAACGAGCAGTACTTC. Translating it yields CASSLGNEQYF. The rearrangement links TRBV11-2 to TRBJ2-7; D is unclear. V lost 1 base, J lost 5 bases, and 3 bases lay in between. Germline CDR1 is SGHAT and CDR2 is FQNNGV. The CDR3 has 11 amino acids.

The chain recombines TRBV7-2 with TRBJ1-2, with D tentatively TRBD1 (6 bases). The CDR3 extends over 16 amino acids. CDR1 is SGHTA, CDR2 FQGNSA, per germline. V lost 1 base and J lost 3, with 15 bases in between. This CDR3 is CASSLEPSGAHYGYTF. CDR3 DNA: TGTGCCAGCAGCTTAGAGCCTTCAGGGGCCCACTATGGCTACACCTTC. Complete variable domain (other parts from reference TRBV7-2 and TRBJ1-2): GAGVSQSPSNKVTEKGKDVELRCDPISGHTALYWYRQSLGQGLEFLIYFQGNSAPDKSGLPSDRFSAERTGGSVSTLTIQRTQQEDSAVYLCASSLEPSGAHYGYTFGSGTRLTVV.

V and J are TRBV6-1 and TRBJ1-3; D is unclear. Trimming stripped 1 base from V and 4 bases from J, with 8 bases between. CDR1 and CDR2 from the germline V gene are MNHNS and SASEGT. This CDR3 has 14 residues. The CDR3 reads CASSEVRAGNTIYF. For the CDR3, the DNA is TGTGCCAGCAGTGAAGTGCGGGCAGGAAACACCATATATTTT.

The chain couples TRBV28 to TRBJ2-4, with 8 nucleotides matching TRBD2. With 7 bases clipped from V and 3 bases from J, the junction kept 8 bases outside the gene matches. The CDR3 spans 15 residues. Germline-derived CDR1 and CDR2 are MDHEN and SYDVKM. For the CDR3, the DNA is TGTGCCAGCAATGGAGCGGGAGCCATCAAAAACATTCAGTACTTC. Encoded protein: CASNGAGAIKNIQYF.

The CDR3 region is CASSGGGQGYNEQFF. The CDR3 DNA reads TGTGCCAGCAGTGGGGGGGGACAGGGGTACAATGAGCAGTTCTTC. The chain uses TRBV28 and TRBJ2-1; 10 nucleotides line up with TRBD1. CDR1 is MDHEN, CDR2 SYDVKM, per germline. This CDR3 comprises 15 residues. J was trimmed by 4 bases and V by 5 bases; bases with no gene match: 5.

This clone was seen only once. The chain is built from TRBV5-1 and TRBJ2-7; the match to TRBD1 covers 9 bases. J lost 0 bases, V lost 4 bases, and 8 bases had no gene match. CDR1 SGHRS and CDR2 YFSETQ come from the germline V gene. The CDR3 runs 16 residues. The CDR3 loop is CASSPRDRATSYEQYF. The DNA for the CDR3 is TGCGCCAGCAGCCCTCGGGACAGGGCGACCTCCTACGAGCAGTACTTC.

This chain joins TRBV6-4 and TRBJ2-2; no clear D gene. This CDR3 has 14 amino acids. The V gene's germline CDR1 is MRHNA and CDR2 SNTAGT. With 0 bases removed from V and 5 bases from J, the gap between germline ends came to 7 bases. In DNA form, the CDR3 reads TGTGCCAGCAGTGACTCGATAGGGACCGGGGAGCTGTTTTTT. Amino acid sequence: CASSDSIGTGELFF.